A selection of T cell receptor beta chains follows, all from one sample in a study of patients and donors after allogeneic stem cell transplantation. TCRdb ran MiXCR on the RT-PCR reads and lists one entry per CDR3 protein. The sample records fewer than 500,000 distinct CDR3 sequences, around 15% being singletons. Sequencing was carried out using blood, either unsorted or a sorted T cell fraction (not recorded which). These receptors originate from a human donor who was either an allogeneic HSCT recipient or a stem cell or donor lymphocyte infusion donor (not recorded which). It is not recorded whose cells these are; they may come from a transplant donor. Each CDR3 is given with its conserved first and last residue. Fields, in order: D gene, clone size, V gene, J gene, CDR3 DNA, CDR3 protein. A D gene is named only where the DNA matches it firmly. Clone size, where shown, is once, few, many, or a class for clones that have expanded.

.,.,TRBV11-3,TRBJ2-3,TGTGCCAGCAGCTCCAGCCGGGGGCTCACAGATACGCAGTATTTT,CASSSSRGLTDTQYF
.,many,TRBV5-1,TRBJ2-2,TGCGCCAGCAGCTTGAGGGCTAACACCGGGGAGCTGTTTTTT,CASSLRANTGELFF
.,few,TRBV2,TRBJ1-3,TGTGCCAGCAGTGTACAGGGTTCTGGAAACACCATATATTTT,CASSVQGSGNTIYF
TRBD1,.,TRBV20-1,TRBJ1-6,TGCAGTGCTAGAGAGGAGGGGGCGAGAAATTCACCCCTCCACTTT,CSAREEGARNSPLHF
.,many,TRBV24-1,TRBJ2-3,TGTGCCACCAGTGATTTAACTAGCTCCCGCACAGATACGCAGTATTTT,CATSDLTSSRTDTQYF
.,.,TRBV9,TRBJ2-1,TGTGCCAGCAGCGTAGAGGGAGGTCTCTACAATGAGCAGTTCTTC,CASSVEGGLYNEQFF
.,.,TRBV27,TRBJ1-1,TGTGCCAGCAACAGAGTAGGGGGAGTACTTCGAAACACTGAAGCTTTCTTT,CASNRVGGVLRNTEAFF
.,.,TRBV20-1,TRBJ1-1,TGCAGTGCTCCCTTGAACACTGAAGCTTTCTTT,CSAPLNTEAFF
.,.,TRBV20-1,TRBJ2-5,TGCAGTGCTAGAGATTCAACTAGAACTCAAGAGACCCAGTACTTC,CSARDSTRTQETQYF
.,.,TRBV15,TRBJ1-1,TGTGCCACCAGCAGAGATGGAGAGTTGAGAAGCGTCACTGAAGCTTTCTTT,CATSRDGELRSVTEAFF
.,few,TRBV7-9,TRBJ2-4,TGTGCCAGCAGCTTAGAACGAGGGCTAGCCAAAAACATTCAGTACTTC,CASSLERGLAKNIQYF
.,.,TRBV7-2,TRBJ2-2,TGTGCCAGCAGCTTTCTACGGTCACGAAACACCGGGGAGCTGTTTTTT,CASSFLRSRNTGELFF
TRBD1,few,TRBV19,TRBJ1-5,TGTGCCAGTAGTATCGGACAGGGGCCACCCCTTCAGCCCCAGCATTTT,CASSIGQGPPLQPQHF
TRBD1,few,TRBV12-3/TRBV12-4,TRBJ1-2,TGTGCCAGCACCTCATTCGGGACAGCCCAATTCTTAAACTATGGCTACACCTTC,CASTSFGTAQFLNYGYTF
TRBD2,few,TRBV6-2/TRBV6-3,TRBJ2-1,TGTGCCAGCAGGGATCTAGCGGGGGTAGCCTACAATGAGCAGTTCTTC,CASRDLAGVAYNEQFF
.,many,TRBV25-1,TRBJ1-5,TGTGCCAGCAAGGTGGGCAATCAGCCCCAGCATTTT,CASKVGNQPQHF
.,.,TRBV12-5,TRBJ2-1,TGTGCTAGTGGTCCGTCACCGTACAATGAGCAGTTCTTC,CASGPSPYNEQFF
TRBD1,.,TRBV5-1,TRBJ1-5,TGCGCCAGCAGCCGAGGGACAGGTGGGCAGCCCCAGCATTTT,CASSRGTGGQPQHF
.,few,TRBV5-6,TRBJ2-1,TGTGCCAGCAGCTTTCCCGGGACATACAATGAGCAGTTCTTC,CASSFPGTYNEQFF
TRBD1,few,TRBV2,TRBJ1-5,TGTGCCAGCAGGACAAGACAGGGAAGTCAGCCCCAGCATTTT,CASRTRQGSQPQHF
.,few,TRBV6-5,TRBJ2-2,TGTGCCAGCAGTTATATTCCGGGTGCCAACACCGGGGAGCTGTTTTTT,CASSYIPGANTGELFF
.,many,TRBV10-3,TRBJ2-5,TGTGCCACCGGGGACGGGAACCAAGAGACCCAGTACTTC,CATGDGNQETQYF
.,.,TRBV7-2,TRBJ1-6,TGTGCCAGCAGCCTTGAGTCCAGGGCGCGTAATTCACCCCTCCACTTT,CASSLESRARNSPLHF
TRBD1,few,TRBV29-1,TRBJ1-1,TGCAGCGTTCACAGGGGGCGCGAAACTGAAGCTTTCTTT,CSVHRGRETEAFF
TRBD1,.,TRBV7-3,TRBJ1-1,TGTGCCAGCAGCTTAAATCCCGACAGGGGGCTCTGGACTGAAGCTTTCTTT,CASSLNPDRGLWTEAFF
.,.,TRBV6-2/TRBV6-3,TRBJ2-2,TGTGCCAGCAGTTATCACCGGGGGTTCGGGGAGCTGTTTTTT,CASSYHRGFGELFF
TRBD1,few,TRBV4-2,TRBJ1-6,TGTGCCAGCAGCCAAGTCAACCCCAAGACAGGGATGGTTTTCAATTCACCCCTCCACTTT,CASSQVNPKTGMVFNSPLHF
TRBD1,few,TRBV5-5,TRBJ1-2,TGTGCCAGCAGCCACAGGGACAGCTCTCGGGGTGCTAACTATGGCTACACCTTC,CASSHRDSSRGANYGYTF
.,.,TRBV11-2,TRBJ2-1,TGTGCCAGCAGCTTAGAAAGGGGTGCTAGGCAGTTCTTC,CASSLERGARQFF
.,.,TRBV2,TRBJ1-2,TGTGCCAGCAGGGGAGGCTACACCTTC,CASRGGYTF
.,few,TRBV7-8,TRBJ1-1,TGTGCCAGCAGCTTAGATTCCGGGACTCTGGGGAACACTGAAGCTTTCTTT,CASSLDSGTLGNTEAFF
.,few,TRBV29-1,TRBJ1-1,TGCAGCCAGGGACGGCAGAACACTGAAGCTTTCTTT,CSQGRQNTEAFF
.,.,TRBV18,TRBJ2-7,TGTGCCAGCTCCCCAAAGGGAGGTGCCTACGAGCAGTACTTC,CASSPKGGAYEQYF
TRBD1,.,TRBV3-1,TRBJ2-7,TGTGCCAGCAGCATTGGGACAGGGTACTCCTACGAGCAGTACTTC,CASSIGTGYSYEQYF
.,many,TRBV27,TRBJ1-5,TGTGCCAGCAGCCTCACCTCACGTAAAGGGGACCGCCAGCCCCAGCATTTT,CASSLTSRKGDRQPQHF
.,many,TRBV29-1,TRBJ2-2,TGCAGCGTCAAAAAGACAGATACCGGGGAGCTGTTTTTT,CSVKKTDTGELFF
TRBD2,.,TRBV9,TRBJ2-5,TGTGCCAGCAGCGTAGTTGGGACTAGCCTCGGTGAGACCCAGTACTTC,CASSVVGTSLGETQYF
.,.,TRBV20-1,TRBJ2-7,TGCAGTGCTAGAGATACCTGGGAGACCTACGAGCAGTACTTC,CSARDTWETYEQYF
.,.,TRBV4-3,TRBJ2-5,TGCGCCAGCAGCCAAGAGGGCGGGCGGGGAGAGACCCAGTACTTC,CASSQEGGRGETQYF
.,.,TRBV6-1,TRBJ2-1,TGTGCCAGCACCTCAGGGATAGTGGATGAGCAGTTCTTC,CASTSGIVDEQFF
.,.,TRBV28,TRBJ1-6,TGTGCCAGCAACCCTCTGCATTCACCCCTCCACTTT,CASNPLHSPLHF
.,few,TRBV29-1,TRBJ1-2,TGCAGCGGGGGGGAAAACGCGCCGAGCTACACCTTC,CSGGENAPSYTF
TRBD2,few,TRBV3-1,TRBJ2-2,TGTGCCAGCAGCCTGCCGACTAGCGGGAACACCGGGGAGCTGTTTTTT,CASSLPTSGNTGELFF
.,many,TRBV12-3/TRBV12-4,TRBJ2-7,TGTGCCAGCAGTTTAAGGAACGAGCAGTACTTC,CASSLRNEQYF